These 29 T cell receptor beta chains were all obtained from the same sample, sequenced in a study of shared clonotypes between healthy human individuals. Produced via immunoSEQ multiplex PCR; TCRdb's table is partial and in-frame only. The sample consists of about 1 million clones, around 76% of them appearing once. The specimen was memory CD4+ T cells sorted from blood. Noted subset: CD45RA-negative fraction. The receptors were gathered from a young man in good health.

CDR3 residues: CASGLGAGELFF. The CDR3 nucleotides read TGCGCCAGCGGACTTGGGGCCGGGGAGCTGTTTTTT. The V call is TRBV5-1, the J call TRBJ2-2, with D maybe TRBD2 (5 bases). CDR3 length equals 12 residues. Deletions cut 7 bases from V and 6 bases from J, with 10 bases between. Looked up from germline, CDR1 is SGHRS and CDR2 is YFSETQ.

The chain recombines TRBV9 with TRBJ2-5; D not resolved. V lost 3 bases, J lost 2 bases, and 8 bases lay in between. The germline V gene encodes CDR1 SGDLS and CDR2 YYNGEE. CDR3 size: 13 residues. The CDR3 nucleotides read TGTGCCAGCAGCGCCCAGCAGCAAGAGACCCAGTACTTC. It is translated as CASSAQQQETQYF. Based on the CDR3 plus reference TRBV9 and TRBJ2-5, the full variable domain is DSGVTQTPKHLITATGQRVTLRCSPRSGDLSVYWYQQSLDQGLQFLIQYYNGEERAKGNILERFSAQQFPDLHSELNLSSLELGDSALYFCASSAQQQETQYFGPGTRLLVL.

The gene calls are TRBV5-1 and TRBJ2-7; D might be TRBD1 or TRBD2, each matching 5 bases. Trimming removed 0 bases at V and 5 bases at J, with 12 bases between. The CDR3 consists of 14 residues. The V gene's germline CDR1 is SGHRS and CDR2 YFSETQ. This CDR3 reads CASSLGSVGHEQYF. The CDR3 DNA is TGCGCCAGCAGCTTGGGTAGCGTGGGGCACGAGCAGTACTTC.

The V and J genes are TRBV28 and TRBJ2-3; no clear D. Per germline, CDR1 MDHEN and CDR2 SYDVKM. The length of the CDR3 is 12 residues. Trimming shortened V by 5 bases and J by 4 bases, and 7 bases separated the two germline ends. The CDR3 region is CASSPPSDTQYF. The CDR3 DNA follows: TGTGCCAGCAGTCCACCTTCAGATACGCAGTATTTT.

Here the CDR3 reads CASSDAETQYF. The CDR3, as DNA: TGTGCCAGCAGTGACGCCGAGACCCAGTACTTC. The V and J genes are TRBV2 and TRBJ2-5; no reliable D call. V lost 3 bases to trimming and J lost 5 bases, with 4 bases between them. The CDR3 runs to 11 residues. The germline V gene has CDR1 SNHLY and CDR2 FYNNEI. Supplemented by reference TRBV2 and TRBJ2-5, the full variable domain reads EPEVTQTPSHQVTQMGQEVILRCVPISNHLYFYWYRQILGQKVEFLVSFYNNEISEKSEIFDDQFSVERPDGSNFTLKIRSTKLEDSAMYFCASSDAETQYFGPGTRLLVL.

J is TRBJ2-3 and V is TRBV10-3; D is perhaps TRBD1 (6 bases). V gave up 2 bases and J gave up 2 bases, with 11 bases separating them. CDR1 is ENHRY, CDR2 SYGVKD, per germline. This CDR3 has 15 amino acids. The CDR3 DNA is TGTGCCATCAGTGAGGGGACAACCACCACAGATACGCAGTATTTT. Protein product: CAISEGTTTTDTQYF.

This chain joins TRBV5-6 and TRBJ2-1; the D is unclear. The CDR3 contains 14 residues. Germline V lookup: CDR1 SGHDT, CDR2 YYEEEE. The ends were cut back, 0 bases at V and 2 bases at J, with 6 bases in the middle. The CDR3, as DNA: TGTGCCAGCAGCTTGGCTATTCCCTACAATGAGCAGTTCTTC. Translation gives CASSLAIPYNEQFF.

Only a few counts were recorded for this clone. The chain links TRBV28 to TRBJ1-3; TRBD1 matches 7 bases. CDR3 length: 16 residues. V gave up 8 bases and J gave up 7 bases; unmatched junction bases: 17. Germline V gene lookup returns CDR1 MDHEN and CDR2 SYDVKM. The CDR3 loop reads CASAPGGGLRLNTIYF. The DNA for the CDR3 is TGTGCCAGCGCCCCAGGGGGGGGCTTAAGGTTGAACACCATATATTTT. The full variable domain, its missing parts supplied by reference TRBV28 and TRBJ1-3, is DVKVTQSSRYLVKRTGEKVFLECVQDMDHENMFWYRQDPGLGLRLIYFSYDVKMKEKGDIPEGYSVSREKKERFSLILESASTNQTSMYLCASAPGGGLRLNTIYFGEGSWLTVV.

Details on this clone: A read error may account for a junction end that differs from germline. CDR3 residues: CASSFSQGANEQYF. Here the CDR3 DNA reads TGTGCTAGCAGCTTTAGCCAGGGGGCTAACGAGCAGTACTTC. The rearrangement links TRBV7-7 to TRBJ2-7, with 8 bases fitting TRBD1. CDR1 and CDR2 from the germline V gene are SSHAT and FNYEAQ (reference sequence). This CDR3 comprises 14 residues.

The chain is built from TRBV9 and TRBJ2-1; D is ambiguous. The CDR3 spans 14 residues. The germline V gene encodes CDR1 SGDLS and CDR2 YYNGEE. V was trimmed by 1 base and J by 5 bases, leaving 10 bases between them. DNA for the CDR3: TGTGCCAGCAGCGTAAGTCAGGAAAACAATGAGCAGTTCTTC. This codes for CASSVSQENNEQFF.

This clone has a single count. The rearrangement uses TRBV30 and TRBJ1-5; a weak D match, TRBD1 (5 bases). Germline CDR1 reads GTSNPN; CDR2 reads SVGIG (reference sequence). V lost 0 bases, J lost 1 base, and 10 bases lay in between. This CDR3 is built from 15 residues. CDR3 in amino acids: CAWSVRGTSNQPQHF. Here the CDR3 DNA reads TGTGCCTGGAGTGTACGGGGCACGAGCAATCAGCCCCAGCATTTT.

V and J are TRBV9 and TRBJ1-2; possible D gene TRBD1, 5 bases. Germline V gene lookup returns CDR1 SGDLS and CDR2 YYNGEE. The CDR3 is made up of 14 amino acids. V was pared by 3 bases and J by 4 bases, with 13 bases between. CDR3 amino acids: CASSAPRGGYGYTF. The CDR3 bases are TGTGCCAGCAGCGCCCCCCGGGGGGGCTATGGCTACACCTTC.

This chain connects TRBV30 to TRBJ2-3; TRBD2 is a possible D gene (6 bases). From germline, CDR1 is GTSNPN and CDR2 SVGIG (reference sequence). The CDR3 extends over 13 amino acids. V dropped 7 bases and J dropped 1 base, with 12 bases sitting between them. CDR3: CASDYLGTDTQYF. In nucleotides, the CDR3 is TGTGCCTCGGACTATTTGGGCACAGATACGCAGTATTTT.

There are many counts of this clone. The chain has TRBV5-5 and TRBJ1-2, with 9 bases that match TRBD1. CDR3 size: 13 residues. V was pared by 7 bases and J by 6 bases, with 7 bases of the junction left unmatched. Germline V gene data show CDR1 as SGHKS and CDR2 as YYEKEE (reference sequence). CDR3 nucleotides: TGTGCCAGCGCCTTACAGGGGGCCAATGGCTACACCTTC. It codes for CASALQGANGYTF.

The chain carries TRBV6-7 and TRBJ2-7; D is unclear. TRBV6-7 is treated as an ORF (open reading frame) with a function not yet certain. This CDR3 contains 11 residues. Trimming cost V 8 bases and J 6 bases, with 11 bases left between them. The DNA for the CDR3 is TGTGCCAGCTACTCGCGTGGCGAGCAGTACTTC. Its translation: CASYSRGEQYF.

The chain has TRBV19 and TRBJ1-5; 7 positions match TRBD1. The V gene's germline CDR1 is LNHDA and CDR2 SQIVND (reference sequence). The CDR3 is made up of 17 amino acids. Losses at the gene ends were 0 bases for V and 10 bases for J; bases not matched to a gene: 15. The CDR3 region has the DNA TGTGCCAGTAGTATAGAAGCGACCCAGCCAAGGACAGGACCCCAGCATTTT. Protein sequence: CASSIEATQPRTGPQHF.

This clone was seen a few times. The rearrangement links TRBV28 to TRBJ2-3, with D possibly being TRBD1 (5 bases). The CDR3 consists of 12 residues. Per the germline V gene, CDR1 is MDHEN and CDR2 is SYDVKM. The V and J ends lost 2 bases and 7 bases respectively, with 7 bases between them. This chain's CDR3 is CASSLTDNTQYF. The CDR3 DNA is TGTGCCAGCAGTTTAACGGACAATACGCAGTATTTT.

V usage is TRBV10-2 and J usage is TRBJ2-1; possible D gene TRBD1, 5 bases. Trimming stripped 0 bases from V and 6 bases from J, with 18 bases between. The CDR3 covers 17 residues. From germline, CDR1 is WSHSY and CDR2 SAAADI. The CDR3: CASSESEGAGFVNEQFF. CDR3 nucleotides: TGCGCCAGCAGTGAGTCGGAAGGGGCAGGGTTTGTCAATGAGCAGTTCTTC.

In this sample, this clone turned up a few times. This chain links TRBV5-1 with TRBJ1-2; D perhaps matches TRBD1 (5 bases). From germline, CDR1 is SGHRS and CDR2 YFSETQ. V lost 4 bases to trimming and J lost 12 bases, with 19 bases between them. The CDR3 is 13 amino acids. The CDR3: CASSPGEGRLHTF. As DNA, the CDR3 is TGCGCCAGCAGCCCCGGAGAGGGACGGCTCCACACCTTC. Based on the CDR3 plus reference TRBV5-1 and TRBJ1-2, the full variable domain is KAGVTQTPRYLIKTRGQQVTLSCSPISGHRSVSWYQQTPGQGLQFLFEYFSETQRNKGNFPGRFSGRQFSNSRSEMNVSTLELGDSALYLCASSPGEGRLHTFGSGTRLTVV.

This clone was recorded once. The rearrangement joins TRBV2 to TRBJ1-6; D might be TRBD1 (6 bases). V was trimmed by 4 bases and J by 5 bases, leaving 21 bases between them. Germline CDR1 SNHLY, CDR2 FYNNEI. This CDR3 spans 18 amino acids. CDR3 region: CASSVRGAPLGDNSPLHF. In nucleotides, the CDR3 is TGTGCCAGCAGTGTAAGGGGGGCGCCCCTGGGGGATAATTCACCCCTCCACTTT.

This chain connects TRBV11-2 to TRBJ2-7; 8 bases fit TRBD2. The CDR3 consists of 19 residues. Germline CDR1 is SGHAT and CDR2 is FQNNGV. J lost 0 bases, V lost 0 bases, and 13 bases had no gene match. CDR3 in amino acids: CASSLDRWEGGRLSYEQYF. CDR3 sequence (DNA): TGTGCCAGCAGCTTAGATCGGTGGGAGGGCGGGAGGCTCTCCTACGAGCAGTACTTC.

The chain links TRBV5-1 to TRBJ1-6; D perhaps matches TRBD1 (5 bases). In germline, CDR1 is SGHRS, CDR2 YFSETQ. CDR3 length: 15 residues. The V gene lost 1 base and the J gene lost 3 bases, with 8 bases spanning the gap. The CDR3, as DNA: TGCGCCAGCAGCTTGTCGGGGGTCTATAATTCACCCCTCCACTTT. It encodes CASSLSGVYNSPLHF.

This rearrangement joins TRBV5-3 to TRBJ1-2, with D unresolved. TRBV5-3 is flagged as an ORF with uncertain function. The length of the CDR3 is 14 residues. Trimming removed 0 bases at V and 4 bases at J, with 10 bases between. The CDR3 sequence: CARSLATPLYGYTF. DNA for the CDR3: TGTGCCAGAAGCTTGGCGACGCCCCTCTATGGCTACACCTTC.

The V gene is TRBV18, the J gene TRBJ2-7; a weak D match, TRBD1 (5 bases). This CDR3 contains 13 residues. Germline-derived CDR1 and CDR2 are KGHSH and LQKENI. The V end was cut by 1 base, the J end by 7 bases, with 11 bases between. The CDR3 sequence: CASSPLEGDEQYF. The CDR3 nucleotides are TGTGCCAGCTCACCACTTGAAGGGGATGAGCAGTACTTC. Full variable domain (rest looked up from reference TRBV18 and TRBJ2-7): NAGVMQNPRHLVRRRGQEARLRCSPMKGHSHVYWYRQLPEEGLKFMVYLQKENIIDESGMPKERFSAEFPKEGPSILRIQQVVRGDSAAYFCASSPLEGDEQYFGPGTRLTVT.

V and J are TRBV28 and TRBJ2-7; D unresolved. The V gene lost 5 bases and the J gene lost 1 base, with 12 bases spanning the gap. Germline values: CDR1 MDHEN, CDR2 SYDVKM. This CDR3 has 14 residues. CDR3 in amino acids: CASSTYSGSYEQYF. In nucleotides, the CDR3 is TGTGCCAGCAGTACCTACTCAGGATCCTACGAGCAGTACTTC.

The chain has TRBV28 and TRBJ1-3; a possible D gene is TRBD1 (5 bases). Per germline, CDR1 MDHEN and CDR2 SYDVKM. V lost 7 bases and J lost 4, with 17 bases in between. The CDR3 runs to 15 residues. CDR3 residues: CASTSRGLGGNTIYF. CDR3 sequence (DNA): TGTGCCAGCACTTCGAGGGGCCTGGGAGGAAACACCATATATTTT.

V is TRBV2 and J is TRBJ1-5, with a weak D call TRBD1 (5 bases). Germline V gives CDR1 SNHLY, CDR2 FYNNEI. V was cut by 7 bases and J by 8 bases, with 15 bases left in between. The CDR3 covers 13 residues. CDR3 sequence: CASNPNQGEPQHF. Written as DNA, the CDR3 is TGTGCCAGCAACCCCAACCAGGGTGAGCCCCAGCATTTT.

A single count supports this clone. The chain employs TRBV7-9 and TRBJ2-1, with TRBD1 matching over 9 bases. V was pared by 5 bases and J by 3 bases, with 2 bases of the junction left unmatched. From germline, CDR1 is SEHNR and CDR2 FQNEAQ (reference sequence). The CDR3 is 14 amino acids. CDR3 in DNA: TGTGCCAGCAGCCGGACAGGGGTCTACAATGAGCAGTTCTTC. Its protein product is CASSRTGVYNEQFF.

The CDR3 protein is CASSWDRGHEQYF. The CDR3 coding sequence is TGTGCCAGCAGTTGGGACAGGGGGCACGAGCAGTACTTC. J is TRBJ2-7 and V is TRBV5-5, with TRBD1 identical over 12 bases. The CDR3 sequence is 13 residues long. Germline V lookup: CDR1 SGHKS, CDR2 YYEKEE (reference sequence). Germline trimming cut 5 bases from V and 5 bases from J; bases unmatched to any gene: 2.